These 29 T cell receptor beta chains were all obtained from the same sample, sequenced in a study of shared clonotypes between healthy human individuals. Terminally differentiated effector memory CD45RA+ cells were left out of the naive CD8 fraction, which was CD45RO-negative and positively selected for CCR7. The table came from immunoSEQ multiplex PCR; TCRdb's copy has only in-frame clones and leaves some out. In the table there are about 2 million clones, about 95% of which are singletons. The sequenced sample was naive CD8+ T cells sorted from blood. The receptors were gathered from a man between 18 and 29 years old in good health.

This clone has only one observation. The chain carries TRBV2 and TRBJ2-3; no clear D. V lost 6 bases and J lost 1, with 8 bases in between. Germline CDR1 and CDR2: SNHLY and FYNNEI. This CDR3 is built from 13 residues. CDR3 DNA sequence: TGTGCCAGCAGGGACCCCGGCACAGATACGCAGTATTTT. Protein sequence: CASRDPGTDTQYF.

This clone has just a few counts. The identical CDR3 is also encoded by other nucleotide sequences in the sample. The chain couples TRBV28 to TRBJ1-1, with D possibly matching TRBD1 (6 bases). The germline gives CDR1 MDHEN, CDR2 SYDVKM. V shed 3 bases and J shed 0 bases, with 8 bases lying between them. This CDR3 region has 14 residues. The CDR3 region has the DNA TGTGCCAGCAGTTTTCGGGGGCTGAACACTGAAGCTTTCTTT. It is translated as CASSFRGLNTEAFF.

This clone was detected only once. V gene TRBV7-9 combines with J gene TRBJ1-1; tentatively, D is TRBD1 (5 bases). This CDR3 region has 15 residues. V was clipped by 3 bases and J by 3 bases, with 14 bases between them. Germline V CDR1 and CDR2: SEHNR, FQNEAQ (reference sequence). CDR3 DNA: TGTGCCAGCAGCTTGATCGAGGGGACGGACACTGAAGCTTTCTTT. This encodes CASSLIEGTDTEAFF.

V is TRBV2 and J is TRBJ1-2, with D hard to call. V lost 7 bases to trimming and J lost 4 bases, with 13 bases between them. Germline V gene lookup returns CDR1 SNHLY and CDR2 FYNNEI. This CDR3 comprises 13 residues. CDR3 DNA: TGTGCCAGCACCCCCTGGGCAGGCTATGGCTACACCTTC. Its protein is CASTPWAGYGYTF.

The DNA for the CDR3 is TGCAGCGTTAGGGGGCTGAAAGATACGCAGTATTTT. This translates into CSVRGLKDTQYF. The J gene is TRBJ2-3, the V gene TRBV29-1, with 7 positions matching TRBD1. The germline V gene encodes CDR1 SQVTM and CDR2 ANQGSEA. V was clipped by 5 bases and J by 5 bases; unmatched bases: 4. The CDR3 length is 12 residues.

The V gene is TRBV25-1, the J gene TRBJ2-3, with 7 bases fitting TRBD2. In germline, CDR1 is MGHDK, CDR2 SYGVNS. This CDR3 is 17 amino acids long. With 4 bases clipped from V and 0 bases from J, the junction kept 10 bases outside the gene matches. CDR3: CASSGTSSGASTDTQYF. CDR3 bases: TGTGCCAGCAGTGGGACTTCTAGCGGAGCTAGCACAGATACGCAGTATTTT.

The chain is built from TRBV27 and TRBJ2-7; TRBD2 agrees at 11 bases. The CDR3 spans 16 residues. Germline CDR1 MNHEY, CDR2 SMNVEV (reference sequence). Trimming removed 5 bases from V and 3 bases from J; junction bases left unmatched: 9. The CDR3 coding sequence is TGTGCCAGCAGTCCTTCTAGCGGGGGGTTGGGCTACGAGCAGTACTTC. It encodes CASSPSSGGLGYEQYF.

The CDR3 nucleotides read TGTGCCAGCAGCTTAGTCCTCCTGATGGGCACTGAAGCTTTCTTT. This encodes CASSLVLLMGTEAFF. V and J are TRBV7-2 and TRBJ1-1; D is unclear. The CDR3 loop spans 15 amino acids. CDR1 is SGHTA, CDR2 FQGNSA, per germline. Trimming took 1 base from V and 4 from J, leaving 13 bases between them.

This chain connects TRBV19 to TRBJ2-7; 8 bases align to TRBD2. This CDR3 has 17 amino acids. V shed 5 bases, J shed 3 bases, and the junction held 15 bases outside the gene matches. Germline V gene lookup returns CDR1 LNHDA and CDR2 SQIVND (reference sequence). CDR3 bases: TGTGCCAGTAGTCCTACTCCGGGACTAGAAGCGGGCTACGAGCAGTACTTC. This codes for CASSPTPGLEAGYEQYF.

The rearrangement links TRBV6-6 to TRBJ2-3, with TRBD1 matching over 9 bases. Per germline, CDR1 MNHNY and CDR2 SVGAGI (reference sequence). This CDR3 contains 15 residues. Germline trimming cut 11 bases from V and 6 bases from J; bases unmatched to any gene: 15. The CDR3 DNA is TGTGCCTCCCGAAGGACAGGGGCGATAAGGGATACGCAGTATTTT. Protein: CASRRTGAIRDTQYF.

The chain carries TRBV2 and TRBJ2-1; D possibly corresponds to TRBD2 (6 bases). Germline V gene data show CDR1 as SNHLY and CDR2 as FYNNEI. With 6 bases removed from V and 2 bases from J, the gap between germline ends came to 17 bases. The CDR3 loop spans 16 amino acids. CDR3 region: CASRSTSSLTYNEQFF. As DNA, the CDR3 is TGTGCCAGCAGATCCACTAGCTCGCTGACCTACAATGAGCAGTTCTTC.

The genes are TRBV7-4 and TRBJ2-1, with D uncertain. The CDR3 extends over 14 amino acids. V lost 5 bases to trimming and J lost 5 bases, with 13 bases between them. The germline V gene has CDR1 SGHVT and CDR2 SQSDAQ. The CDR3 sequence: CASSLAVGNNEQFF. The CDR3 nucleotides read TGTGCCAGCAGCCTCGCTGTCGGCAACAATGAGCAGTTCTTC. Based on the CDR3 plus reference TRBV7-4 and TRBJ2-1, the full variable domain is GAGVSQSPRYKVAKRGRDVALRCDSISGHVTLYWYRQTLGQGSEVLTYSQSDAQRDKSGRPSGRFSAERPERSVSTLKIQRTEQGDSAVYLCASSLAVGNNEQFFGPGTRLTVL.

This clone was seen only once. The chain carries TRBV4-3 and TRBJ2-5, with D unclear. The CDR3 runs to 15 residues. The V and J ends lost 0 bases and 0 bases respectively, with 8 bases between them. Germline V CDR1 and CDR2: LGHNA, YSLEER. In nucleotides, the CDR3 is TGCGCCAGCAGCCAAGATAATACCTACCAAGAGACCCAGTACTTC. Translation: CASSQDNTYQETQYF.

The chain combines TRBV27 with TRBJ2-7; 10 bases fit TRBD2. The V segment lost 4 bases and the J segment 4 bases; nucleotides outside the gene matches: 4. The CDR3 covers 14 residues. Looked up from germline, CDR1 is MNHEY and CDR2 is SMNVEV (reference sequence). CDR3 protein: CASSSFSGRYEQYF. CDR3 bases: TGTGCCAGCAGTTCCTTTAGCGGGAGGTACGAGCAGTACTTC.

V is TRBV7-8 and J is TRBJ1-6, with 8 nucleotides matching TRBD1. Germline V lookup: CDR1 SGHVS, CDR2 FQNEAQ. V shed 5 bases and J 10 bases; nucleotides not matched to a gene: 13. This CDR3 has 16 residues. The CDR3 region has the DNA TGTGCCAGCAGCCCTCTGGACAGGGAGATTTACTCACCCCTCCACTTT. Its translation is CASSPLDREIYSPLHF. The whole variable domain, remainder taken from reference TRBV7-8 and TRBJ1-6, is GAGVSQSPRYKVAKRGQDVALRCDPISGHVSLFWYQQALGQGPEFLTYFQNEAQLDKSGLPSDRFFAERPEGSVSTLKIQRTQQEDSAVYLCASSPLDREIYSPLHFGNGTRLTVT.

The chain is built from TRBV28 and TRBJ2-7, with D perhaps matching TRBD2 (6 bases). The CDR3 loop spans 14 amino acids. V was pared by 6 bases and J by 0 bases, with 12 bases between. Germline CDR1 and CDR2: MDHEN and SYDVKM. In DNA, the CDR3 is TGTGCCAGCAGCACACGGGGGAGCTCCTACGAGCAGTACTTC. It encodes CASSTRGSSYEQYF.

The genes are TRBV5-4 and TRBJ2-2; D may be TRBD1 or TRBD2 (5 bases each). CDR1 SGHNT and CDR2 YYREEE come from the germline V gene (reference sequence). Trimming shortened V by 4 bases and J by 5 bases, and 15 bases separated the two germline ends. The CDR3 runs 15 residues. The CDR3 reads CASSPGTVTTGELFF. Here the CDR3 DNA reads TGTGCCAGCAGCCCCGGGACCGTGACAACCGGGGAGCTGTTTTTT.

The chain couples TRBV7-9 to TRBJ2-7, with unresolved D. The CDR3 consists of 12 residues. V shed 4 bases and J shed 2 bases, with 6 bases lying between them. Germline assignment: CDR1 SEHNR and CDR2 FQNEAQ (reference sequence). CDR3 region: CASSWGAYEQYF. CDR3 coding DNA: TGTGCCAGCAGCTGGGGTGCCTACGAGCAGTACTTC.

This clone showed up just once. V gene TRBV6-4 combines with J gene TRBJ2-2; 9 nucleotides match TRBD1. Trimming at V came to 4 bases and at J to 9 bases, leaving 9 bases not matched to a gene. Germline CDR1 MRHNA, CDR2 SNTAGT. The CDR3 has 15 residues. DNA of the CDR3: TGTGCCAGCAGTGCCGGGACAGGGAAAGTCAGGGAGCTGTTTTTT. It is translated as CASSAGTGKVRELFF.

This clone was detected once. The sample contains more than one DNA sequence encoding this CDR3. V is TRBV7-9 and J is TRBJ2-5, with unresolved D. The germline V and J ends were trimmed by 4 bases and 1 base, with 10 bases remaining between them. Germline values: CDR1 SEHNR, CDR2 FQNEAQ (reference sequence). The CDR3 has 14 residues. The CDR3 nucleotides are TGTGCCAGCAGCTGGGGTGGTAGCCAAGAGACCCAGTACTTC. This gives the protein CASSWGGSQETQYF.

The V gene is TRBV5-1, the J gene TRBJ2-2, with D tentatively TRBD1 (6 bases). The germline V gene encodes CDR1 SGHRS and CDR2 YFSETQ. Trimming left V 2 bases short and J 6 bases short, with 8 bases between. The length of the CDR3 is 13 residues. The CDR3 DNA reads as TGCGCCAGCAGCTTTACAGGGTCCGGGGAGCTGTTTTTT. It yields the protein CASSFTGSGELFF.

The chain links TRBV5-1 to TRBJ2-5, with 7 positions matching TRBD1. The CDR3 spans 14 residues. Germline V gene lookup returns CDR1 SGHRS and CDR2 YFSETQ. J gave up 1 base and V 4 bases, and 4 bases lay outside the gene matches. The CDR3 coding sequence is TGCGCCAGCAGCCTGGACAGGTCCCAAGAGACCCAGTACTTC. As protein: CASSLDRSQETQYF.

This chain joins TRBV4-2 and TRBJ2-3; 10 bases are a match to TRBD2. J gave up 4 bases and V 1 base, and 14 bases lay outside the gene matches. The CDR3 is made up of 19 amino acids. From germline, CDR1 is LGHNA and CDR2 YNFKEQ. The CDR3 loop reads CASSQGSGGARDWPDTQYF. Here the CDR3 DNA reads TGTGCCAGCAGCCAAGGGAGCGGGGGGGCCCGGGATTGGCCAGATACGCAGTATTTT.

The rearrangement joins TRBV2 to TRBJ2-5; TRBD2 matches 8 bases. The V segment lost 10 bases and the J segment 1 base; nucleotides outside the gene matches: 14. The CDR3 extends over 16 amino acids. CDR1 is SNHLY and CDR2 is FYNNEI in the germline V gene. The CDR3 protein is CANREGVAGTQETQYF. The CDR3 nucleotides are TGTGCCAACCGCGAGGGGGTAGCGGGGACCCAAGAGACCCAGTACTTC.

The gene calls are TRBV28 and TRBJ1-5; the D is unclear. Trimming removed 6 bases from V and 3 bases from J, with 0 bases in between. The CDR3 is made up of 10 amino acids. Germline V gene lookup returns CDR1 MDHEN and CDR2 SYDVKM. DNA of the CDR3: TGTGCCAGCAGCAATCAGCCCCAGCATTTT. Amino acid sequence: CASSNQPQHF.

The chain is built from TRBV27 and TRBJ2-7; TRBD2 is a possible D gene (7 bases). V was pared by 0 bases and J by 0 bases, with 12 bases between. Germline V lookup: CDR1 MNHEY, CDR2 SMNVEV (reference sequence). The CDR3 length is 16 residues. CDR3 coding DNA: TGTGCCAGCAGTTTATCTGCCCGGGGGGCCTCCTACGAGCAGTACTTC. Protein product: CASSLSARGASYEQYF.

This clone has a count of ten or more. The chain recombines TRBV7-2 with TRBJ1-2, with D possibly TRBD1 on 5 matching bases. Trimming left V 4 bases short and J 7 bases short, with 19 bases between. This CDR3 spans 15 amino acids. Germline CDR1 reads SGHTA; CDR2 reads FQGNSA. CDR3: CASSSDGGLVFGYTF. The CDR3 nucleotides read TGTGCCAGCAGCTCCGATGGGGGGTTGGTCTTTGGCTACACCTTC.

In DNA, the CDR3 is TGTGCCAGCAGTGAATGGGGACACCCACAGCAAGAGACCCAGTACTTC. Residues: CASSEWGHPQQETQYF. V is TRBV25-1 and J is TRBJ2-5; possible D gene TRBD1, 6 bases. Trimming cost V 1 base and J 2 bases, with 14 bases left between them. Per the germline V gene, CDR1 is MGHDK and CDR2 is SYGVNS. The CDR3 totals 16 residues.

In the case of this clone: This CDR3 is also generated by other DNA sequences in the sample. This sequence joins TRBV4-3 and TRBJ2-1; 12 nucleotides agree with TRBD2. V shed 4 bases, J shed 4 bases, and the junction held 2 bases outside the gene matches. From germline, CDR1 is LGHNA and CDR2 YSLEER. This CDR3 contains 15 residues. CDR3 loop: CASSPGLAGYNEQFF. The CDR3 DNA reads as TGCGCCAGCAGCCCGGGACTAGCGGGTTACAATGAGCAGTTCTTC.